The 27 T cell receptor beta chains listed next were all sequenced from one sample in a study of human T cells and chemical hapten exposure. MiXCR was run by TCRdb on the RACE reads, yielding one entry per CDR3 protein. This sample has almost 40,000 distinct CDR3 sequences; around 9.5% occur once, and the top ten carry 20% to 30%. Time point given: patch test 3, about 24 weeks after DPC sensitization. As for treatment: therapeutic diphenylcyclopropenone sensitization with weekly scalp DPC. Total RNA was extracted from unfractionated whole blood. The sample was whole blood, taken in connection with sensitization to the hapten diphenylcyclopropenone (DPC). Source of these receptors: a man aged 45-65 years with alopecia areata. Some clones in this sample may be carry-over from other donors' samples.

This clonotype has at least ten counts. The CDR3 loop reads CASSRDRRSTDTQYF. Written as DNA, the CDR3 is TGTGCCAGCAGCAGGGACAGGCGTAGCACAGATACGCAGTATTTT. The chain recombines TRBV9 with TRBJ2-3; TRBD1 matches 8 bases. Trimming cost V 4 bases and J 0 bases; bases outside gene matches: 4. The length of the CDR3 is 15 residues. The germline gives CDR1 SGDLS, CDR2 YYNGEE.

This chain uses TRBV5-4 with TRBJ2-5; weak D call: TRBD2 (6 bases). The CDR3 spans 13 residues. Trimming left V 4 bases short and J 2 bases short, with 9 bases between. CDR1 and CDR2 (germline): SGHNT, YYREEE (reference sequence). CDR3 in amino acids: CASSGTPQETQYF. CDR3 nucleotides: TGTGCCAGCAGCGGGACTCCTCAAGAGACCCAGTACTTC.

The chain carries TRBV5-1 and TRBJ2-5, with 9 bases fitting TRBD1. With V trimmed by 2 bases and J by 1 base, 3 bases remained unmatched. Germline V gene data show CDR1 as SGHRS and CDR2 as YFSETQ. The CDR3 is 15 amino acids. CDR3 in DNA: TGCGCCAGCAGCTTAGACAGGGGGGGCCAAGAGACCCAGTACTTC. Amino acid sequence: CASSLDRGGQETQYF.

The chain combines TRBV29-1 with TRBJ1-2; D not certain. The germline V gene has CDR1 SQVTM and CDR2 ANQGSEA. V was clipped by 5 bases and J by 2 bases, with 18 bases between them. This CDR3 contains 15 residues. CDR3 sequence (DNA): TGCAGCGTTCATCCGGTAGGAGACATAAACTATGGCTACACCTTC. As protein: CSVHPVGDINYGYTF.

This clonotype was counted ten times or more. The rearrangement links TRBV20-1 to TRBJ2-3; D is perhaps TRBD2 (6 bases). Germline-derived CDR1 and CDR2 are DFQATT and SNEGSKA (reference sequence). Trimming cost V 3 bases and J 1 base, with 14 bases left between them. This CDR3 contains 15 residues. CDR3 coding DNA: TGCAGTGCTAGTAGCGGAGCAGCCCGCACAGATACGCAGTATTTT. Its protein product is CSASSGAARTDTQYF.

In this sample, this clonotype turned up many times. CDR3: CASSRSGTYEQYF. CDR3 DNA: TGTGCCAGCAGCCGAAGCGGGACGTACGAGCAGTACTTC. This rearrangement joins TRBV7-2 to TRBJ2-7; 7 bases map to TRBD2. J lost 4 bases, V lost 5 bases, and 5 bases had no gene match. The CDR3 covers 13 residues. Germline loops: CDR1 SGHTA, CDR2 FQGNSA.

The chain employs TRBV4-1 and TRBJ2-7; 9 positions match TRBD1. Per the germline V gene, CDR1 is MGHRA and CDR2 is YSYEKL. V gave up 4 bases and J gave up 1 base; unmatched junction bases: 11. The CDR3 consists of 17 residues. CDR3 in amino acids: CASSPFTGGTLSYEQYF. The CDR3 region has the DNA TGCGCCAGCAGCCCCTTTACAGGGGGCACGCTTTCCTACGAGCAGTACTTC.

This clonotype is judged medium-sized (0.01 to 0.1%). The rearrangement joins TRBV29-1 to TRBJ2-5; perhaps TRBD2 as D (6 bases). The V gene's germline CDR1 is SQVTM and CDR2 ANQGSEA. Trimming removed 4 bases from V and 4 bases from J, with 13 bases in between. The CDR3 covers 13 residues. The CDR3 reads CSVGQGGGETQYF. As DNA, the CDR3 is TGCAGCGTTGGGCAGGGAGGAGGAGAGACCCAGTACTTC.

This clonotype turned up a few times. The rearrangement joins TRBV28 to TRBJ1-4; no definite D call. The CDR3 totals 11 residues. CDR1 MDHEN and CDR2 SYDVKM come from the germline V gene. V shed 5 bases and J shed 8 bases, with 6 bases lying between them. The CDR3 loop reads CASSRDEKLFF. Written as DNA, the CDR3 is TGTGCCAGCAGTAGAGACGAAAAACTGTTTTTT.

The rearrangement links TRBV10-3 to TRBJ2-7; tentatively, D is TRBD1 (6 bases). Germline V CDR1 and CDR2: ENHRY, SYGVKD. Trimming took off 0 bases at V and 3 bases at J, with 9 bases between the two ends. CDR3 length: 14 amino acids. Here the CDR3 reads CAISESTGVYEQYF. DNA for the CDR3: TGTGCCATCAGTGAGTCGACAGGCGTCTACGAGCAGTACTTC.

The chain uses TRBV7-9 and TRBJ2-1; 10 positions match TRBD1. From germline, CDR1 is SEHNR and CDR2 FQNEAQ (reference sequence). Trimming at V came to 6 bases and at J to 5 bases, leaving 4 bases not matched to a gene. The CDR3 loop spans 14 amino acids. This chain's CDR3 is CASRPTGGHNEQFF. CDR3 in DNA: TGTGCCAGCAGGCCGACAGGGGGCCACAATGAGCAGTTCTTC.

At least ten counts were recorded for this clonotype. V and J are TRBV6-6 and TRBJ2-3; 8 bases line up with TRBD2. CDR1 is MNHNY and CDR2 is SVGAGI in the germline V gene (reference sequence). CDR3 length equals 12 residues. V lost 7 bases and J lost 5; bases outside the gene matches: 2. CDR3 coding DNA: TGTGCCAGCAACGCGGGAGGAGATACGCAGTATTTT. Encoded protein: CASNAGGDTQYF.

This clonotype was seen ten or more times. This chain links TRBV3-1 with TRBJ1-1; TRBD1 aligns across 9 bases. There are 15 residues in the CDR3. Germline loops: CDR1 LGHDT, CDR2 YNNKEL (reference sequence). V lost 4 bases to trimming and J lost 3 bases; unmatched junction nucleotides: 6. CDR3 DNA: TGTGCCAGCAGCCGTGGGAGACAGGGGGACACTGAAGCTTTCTTT. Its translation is CASSRGRQGDTEAFF.

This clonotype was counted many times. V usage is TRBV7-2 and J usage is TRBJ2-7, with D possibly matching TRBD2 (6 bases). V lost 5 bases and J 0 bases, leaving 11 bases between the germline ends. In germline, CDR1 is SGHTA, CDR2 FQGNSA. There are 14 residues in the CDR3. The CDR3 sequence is CASSPGTVSYEQYF. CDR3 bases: TGTGCCAGCAGCCCCGGGACTGTCTCCTACGAGCAGTACTTC.

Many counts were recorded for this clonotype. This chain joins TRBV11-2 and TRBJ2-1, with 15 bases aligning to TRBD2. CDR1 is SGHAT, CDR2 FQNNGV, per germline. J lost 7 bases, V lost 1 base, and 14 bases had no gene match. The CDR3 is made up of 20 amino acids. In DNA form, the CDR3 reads TGTGCCAGCAGCTTAGGACACGTCCTAAGGACTAGCGGGAGGGGAAATGAGCAGTTCTTC. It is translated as CASSLGHVLRTSGRGNEQFF.

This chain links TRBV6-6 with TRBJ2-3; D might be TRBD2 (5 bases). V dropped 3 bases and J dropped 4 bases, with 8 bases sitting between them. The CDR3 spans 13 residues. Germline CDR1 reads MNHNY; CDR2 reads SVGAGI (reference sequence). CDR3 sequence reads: CASSYMRADTQYF. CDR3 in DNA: TGTGCCAGCAGTTATATGAGGGCAGATACGCAGTATTTT.

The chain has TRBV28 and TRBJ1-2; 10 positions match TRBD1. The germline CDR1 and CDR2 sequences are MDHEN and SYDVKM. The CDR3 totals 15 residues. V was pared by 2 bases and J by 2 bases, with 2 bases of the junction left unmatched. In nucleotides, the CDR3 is TGTGCCAGCAGTTTAGGACAGGGGGGAAACTATGGCTACACCTTC. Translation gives CASSLGQGGNYGYTF.

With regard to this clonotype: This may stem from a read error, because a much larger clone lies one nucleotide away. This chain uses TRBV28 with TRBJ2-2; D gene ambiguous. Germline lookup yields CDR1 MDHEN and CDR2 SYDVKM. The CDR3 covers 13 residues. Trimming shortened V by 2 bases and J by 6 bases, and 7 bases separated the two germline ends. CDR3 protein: CASSLNKAGELFF. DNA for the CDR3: TGTGCCAGCAGTTTAAACAAGGCCGGGGAGCTGTTTTTT.

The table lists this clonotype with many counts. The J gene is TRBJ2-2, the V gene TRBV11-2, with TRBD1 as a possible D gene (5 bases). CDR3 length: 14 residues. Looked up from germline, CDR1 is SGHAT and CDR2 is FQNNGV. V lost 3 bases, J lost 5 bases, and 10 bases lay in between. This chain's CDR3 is CASSLPGLTGELFF. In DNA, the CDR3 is TGTGCCAGCAGCTTGCCAGGGTTGACCGGGGAGCTGTTTTTT.

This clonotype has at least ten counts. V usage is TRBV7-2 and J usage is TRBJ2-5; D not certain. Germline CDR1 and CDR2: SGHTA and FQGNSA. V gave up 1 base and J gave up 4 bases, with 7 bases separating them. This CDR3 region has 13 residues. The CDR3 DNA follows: TGTGCCAGCAGCTTAGTTGATCGAGAGACCCAGTACTTC. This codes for CASSLVDRETQYF. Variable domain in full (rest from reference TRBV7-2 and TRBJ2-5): GAGVSQSPSNKVTEKGKDVELRCDPISGHTALYWYRQSLGQGLEFLIYFQGNSAPDKSGLPSDRFSAERTGGSVSTLTIQRTQQEDSAVYLCASSLVDRETQYFGPGTRLLVL.

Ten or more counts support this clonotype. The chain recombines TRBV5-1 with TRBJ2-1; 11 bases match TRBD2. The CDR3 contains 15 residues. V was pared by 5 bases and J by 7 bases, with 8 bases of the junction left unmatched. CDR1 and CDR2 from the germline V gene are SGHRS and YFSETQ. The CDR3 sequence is CASRDRLAGGNEQFF. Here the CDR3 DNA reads TGCGCCAGCAGAGATCGGCTAGCGGGAGGTAATGAGCAGTTCTTC.

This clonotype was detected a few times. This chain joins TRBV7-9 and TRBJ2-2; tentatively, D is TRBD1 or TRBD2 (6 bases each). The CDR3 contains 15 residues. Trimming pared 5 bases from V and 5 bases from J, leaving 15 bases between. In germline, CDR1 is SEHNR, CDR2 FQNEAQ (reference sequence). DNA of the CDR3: TGTGCCAGCAGCATTACCGGGGGCAGGACCGGGGAGCTGTTTTTT. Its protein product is CASSITGGRTGELFF. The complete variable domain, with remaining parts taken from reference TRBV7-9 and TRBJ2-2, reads DTGVSQNPRHKITKRGQNVTFRCDPISEHNRLYWYRQTLGQGPEFLTYFQNEAQLEKSRLLSDRFSAERPKGSFSTLEIQRTEQGDSAMYLCASSITGGRTGELFFGEGSRLTVL.

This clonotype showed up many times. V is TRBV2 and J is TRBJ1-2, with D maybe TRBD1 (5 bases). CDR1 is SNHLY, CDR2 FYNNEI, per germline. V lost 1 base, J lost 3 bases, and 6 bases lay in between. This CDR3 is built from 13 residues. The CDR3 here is CASSEGQHYGYTF. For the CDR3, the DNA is TGTGCCAGCAGTGAAGGACAGCACTATGGCTACACCTTC.

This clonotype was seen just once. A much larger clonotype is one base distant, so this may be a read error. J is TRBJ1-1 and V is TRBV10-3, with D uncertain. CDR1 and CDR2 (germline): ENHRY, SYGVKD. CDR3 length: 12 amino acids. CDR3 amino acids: CVISEDPFEAFF. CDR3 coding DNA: TGTGTCATCAGTGAGGACCCCTTTGAAGCTTTCTTT.

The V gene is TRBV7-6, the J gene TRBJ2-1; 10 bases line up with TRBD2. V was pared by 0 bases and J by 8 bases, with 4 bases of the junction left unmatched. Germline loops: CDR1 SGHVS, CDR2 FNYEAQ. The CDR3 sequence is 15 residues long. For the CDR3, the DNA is TGTGCCAGCAGCTTAGCGGAGCGGGAGGGTGATGAGCAGTTCTTC. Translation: CASSLAEREGDEQFF.

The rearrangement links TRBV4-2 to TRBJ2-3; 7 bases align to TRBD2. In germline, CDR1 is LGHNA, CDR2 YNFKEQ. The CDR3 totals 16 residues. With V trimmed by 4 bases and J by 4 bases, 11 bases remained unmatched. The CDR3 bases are TGTGCCAGCAGCCCCCGACTAGCCCTCAGGTCAGATACGCAGTATTTT. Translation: CASSPRLALRSDTQYF.

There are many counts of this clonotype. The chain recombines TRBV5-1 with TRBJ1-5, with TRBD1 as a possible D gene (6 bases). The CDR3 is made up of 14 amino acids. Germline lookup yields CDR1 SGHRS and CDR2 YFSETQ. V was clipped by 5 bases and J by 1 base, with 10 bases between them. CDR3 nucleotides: TGCGCCAGCAGACAAGGACAGAGCAATCAGCCCCAGCATTTT. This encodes CASRQGQSNQPQHF. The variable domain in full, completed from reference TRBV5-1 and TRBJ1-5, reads KAGVTQTPRYLIKTRGQQVTLSCSPISGHRSVSWYQQTPGQGLQFLFEYFSETQRNKGNFPGRFSGRQFSNSRSEMNVSTLELGDSALYLCASRQGQSNQPQHFGDGTRLSIL.